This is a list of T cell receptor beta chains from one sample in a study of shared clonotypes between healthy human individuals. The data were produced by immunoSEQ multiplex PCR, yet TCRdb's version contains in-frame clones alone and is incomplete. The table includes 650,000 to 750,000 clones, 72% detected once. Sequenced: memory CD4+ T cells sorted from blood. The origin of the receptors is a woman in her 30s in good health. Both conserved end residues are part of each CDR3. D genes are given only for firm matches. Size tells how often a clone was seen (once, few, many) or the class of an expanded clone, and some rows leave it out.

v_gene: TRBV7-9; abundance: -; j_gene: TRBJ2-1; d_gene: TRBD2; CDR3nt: TGTGCCAGCAGTCCCTCAGTACTAGCGGCCAATGAGCAGTTCTTC; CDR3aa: CASSPSVLAANEQFF
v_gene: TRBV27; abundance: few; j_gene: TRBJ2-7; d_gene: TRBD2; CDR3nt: TGTGCCAGCAGTTTTGACGGGAGGGTGGACGAGCAGTACTTC; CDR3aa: CASSFDGRVDEQYF
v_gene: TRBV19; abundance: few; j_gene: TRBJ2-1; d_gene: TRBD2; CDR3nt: TGTGCCAGTCGAGAAGCGGGAGGGTATGGTGAGCAGTTCTTC; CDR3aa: CASREAGGYGEQFF
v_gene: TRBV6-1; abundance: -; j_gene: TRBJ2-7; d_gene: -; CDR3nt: TGTGCCAGCAGTGAGGGGGTGGTAGTGACTAGCGAGCAGTACTTC; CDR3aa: CASSEGVVVTSEQYF
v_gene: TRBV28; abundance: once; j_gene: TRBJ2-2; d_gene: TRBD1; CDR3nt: TGTGCCAGCAGTGAAGACAGGGGGCAGACCGGGGAGCTGTTTTTT; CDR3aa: CASSEDRGQTGELFF
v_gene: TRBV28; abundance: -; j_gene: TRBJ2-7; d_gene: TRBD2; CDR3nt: TGTGCCAGCAGTTCCTCTTCTAGCGGCGGGGGCGAGCAGTACTTC; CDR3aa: CASSSSSSGGGEQYF
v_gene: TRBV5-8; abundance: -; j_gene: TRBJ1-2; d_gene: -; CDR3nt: TGTGCCAGCAGCAATCCGGGACGGAGGGACTATGGCTACACCTTC; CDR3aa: CASSNPGRRDYGYTF
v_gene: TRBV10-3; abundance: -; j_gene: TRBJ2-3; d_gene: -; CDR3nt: TGTGCCATCAGTGAGACGGCTAGGGAGGGCACAGATACGCAGTATTTT; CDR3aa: CAISETAREGTDTQYF
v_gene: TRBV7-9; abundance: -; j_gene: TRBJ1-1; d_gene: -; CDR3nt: TGTGCCAAAAAAGCAGGGGCGGACACTGAAGCTTTCTTT; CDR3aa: CAKKAGADTEAFF
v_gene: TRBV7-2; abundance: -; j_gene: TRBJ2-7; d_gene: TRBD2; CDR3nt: TGTGCCAGCAGCTTAGGTAGCGGGACTAGCCTCTACGAGCAGTACTTC; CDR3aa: CASSLGSGTSLYEQYF
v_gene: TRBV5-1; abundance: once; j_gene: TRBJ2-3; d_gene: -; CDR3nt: TGCGCCAGCAGCCCGAATGCCAGCCCGGCTAGCACAGATACGCAGTATTTT; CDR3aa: CASSPNASPASTDTQYF
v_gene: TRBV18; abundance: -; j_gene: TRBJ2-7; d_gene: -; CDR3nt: TGTGCCAGCTCCTCTAGGGCAGGGAATTTCTCCTACGAGCAGTACTTC; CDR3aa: CASSSRAGNFSYEQYF
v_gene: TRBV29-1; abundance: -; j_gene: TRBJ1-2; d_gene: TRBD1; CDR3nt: TGCAGCGCCAGGGACAGGGTTTGGATATCTGATGGCTACACCTTC; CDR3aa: CSARDRVWISDGYTF
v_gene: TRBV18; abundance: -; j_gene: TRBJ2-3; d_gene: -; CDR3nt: TGTGCCAGCTCACCCTTTGGGGGTACAGATACGCAGTATTTT; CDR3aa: CASSPFGGTDTQYF
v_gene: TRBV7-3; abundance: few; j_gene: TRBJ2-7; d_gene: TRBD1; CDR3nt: TGTGCCAGCAGCCCATCTCAGGGGGCCTCCTACGAGCAGTACTTC; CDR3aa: CASSPSQGASYEQYF
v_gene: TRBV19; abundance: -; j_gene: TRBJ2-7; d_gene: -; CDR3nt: TGTGCCAGTAGTTCCCGTCCCGGCTCCTACGAGCAGTACTTC; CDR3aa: CASSSRPGSYEQYF
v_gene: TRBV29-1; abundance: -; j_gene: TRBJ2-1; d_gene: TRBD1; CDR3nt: TGCAGCGTTGGAGAACAGGGGGCTACCTACAATGAGCAGTTCTTC; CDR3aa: CSVGEQGATYNEQFF
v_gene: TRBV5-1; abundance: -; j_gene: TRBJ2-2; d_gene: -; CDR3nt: TGCGCCAGCGCCATAGCGGAAGGAGTAGTAGGGACCGGGGAGCTGTTTTTT; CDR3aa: CASAIAEGVVGTGELFF
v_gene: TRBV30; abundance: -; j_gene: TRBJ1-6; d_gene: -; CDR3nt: TGTGCCTGGAGGGGGCAGAGGGCACCCCTCCACTTT; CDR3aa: CAWRGQRAPLHF
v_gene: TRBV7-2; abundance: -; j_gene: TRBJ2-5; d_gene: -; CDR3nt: TGTGCCAGCAGCCTTCAGCGGAACCAAGAGACCCAGTACTTC; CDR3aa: CASSLQRNQETQYF
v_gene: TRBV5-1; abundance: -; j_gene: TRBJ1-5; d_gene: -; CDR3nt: TGCGCCAGCAGCCCCGGGGTAGCAAGCAATCAGCCCCAGCATTTT; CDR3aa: CASSPGVASNQPQHF
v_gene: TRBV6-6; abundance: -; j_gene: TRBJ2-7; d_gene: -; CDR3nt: TGTGCCAGCAGTTCTCGGTCCTACGAGCAGTACTTC; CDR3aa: CASSSRSYEQYF
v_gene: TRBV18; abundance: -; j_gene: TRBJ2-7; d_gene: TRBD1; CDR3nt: TGTGCCAGCTCCCCCGGCCGGACAGGGTTCGAGCAGTACTTC; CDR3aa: CASSPGRTGFEQYF
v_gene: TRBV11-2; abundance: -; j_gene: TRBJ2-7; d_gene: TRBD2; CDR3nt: TGTGCCAGCAGAAGCGTACGTACTAGCGGGAGGGGAGAGCAGTACTTC; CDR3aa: CASRSVRTSGRGEQYF
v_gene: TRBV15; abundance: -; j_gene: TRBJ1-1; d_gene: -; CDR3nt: TGTGCCACCAGCAGAGTTATGAGCACTGAAGCTTTCTTT; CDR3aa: CATSRVMSTEAFF
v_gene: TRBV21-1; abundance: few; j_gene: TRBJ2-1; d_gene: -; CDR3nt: TGTGCCAGCAGAAGGGGACTGACTAAGATGGGGTGGGAGGGTGAGCAGTTCTTC; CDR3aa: CASRRGLTKMGWEGEQFF
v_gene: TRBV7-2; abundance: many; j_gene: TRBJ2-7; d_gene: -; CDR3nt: TGTGCCAGCAGCTACTACAGGAATGAGGGCGAGCAGTACTTC; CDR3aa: CASSYYRNEGEQYF
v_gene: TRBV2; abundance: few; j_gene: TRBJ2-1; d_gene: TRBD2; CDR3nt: TGTGCCAGCAGTAGGAGCGGGAGGACCTACAATGAGCAGTTCTTC; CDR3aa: CASSRSGRTYNEQFF